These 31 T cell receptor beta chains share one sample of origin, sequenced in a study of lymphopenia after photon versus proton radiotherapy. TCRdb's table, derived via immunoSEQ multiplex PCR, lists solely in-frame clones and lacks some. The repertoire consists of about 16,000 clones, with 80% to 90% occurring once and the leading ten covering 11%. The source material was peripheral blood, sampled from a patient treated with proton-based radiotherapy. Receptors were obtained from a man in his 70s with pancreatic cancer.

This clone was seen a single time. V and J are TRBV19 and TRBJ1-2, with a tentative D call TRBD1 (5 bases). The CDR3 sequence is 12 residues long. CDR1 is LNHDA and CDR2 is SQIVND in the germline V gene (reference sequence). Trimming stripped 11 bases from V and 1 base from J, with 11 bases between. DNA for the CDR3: TGTGCCGCCGGGGGGTTTAACTATGGCTACACCTTC. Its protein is CAAGGFNYGYTF.

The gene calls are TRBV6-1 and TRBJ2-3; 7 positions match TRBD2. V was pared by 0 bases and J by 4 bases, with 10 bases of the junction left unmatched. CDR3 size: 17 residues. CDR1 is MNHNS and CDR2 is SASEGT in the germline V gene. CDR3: CASSEAGTVGGADTQYF. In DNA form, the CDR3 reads TGTGCCAGCAGTGAAGCGGGAACTGTGGGGGGGGCAGATACGCAGTATTTT.

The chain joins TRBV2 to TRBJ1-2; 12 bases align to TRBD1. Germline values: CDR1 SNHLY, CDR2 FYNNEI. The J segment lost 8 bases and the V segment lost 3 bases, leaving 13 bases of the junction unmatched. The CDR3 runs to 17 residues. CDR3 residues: CASSEISPGQGARGYTF. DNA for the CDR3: TGTGCCAGCAGTGAGATCTCCCCGGGACAGGGGGCTAGGGGCTACACCTTC. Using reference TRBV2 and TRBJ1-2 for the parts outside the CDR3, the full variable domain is EPEVTQTPSHQVTQMGQEVILRCVPISNHLYFYWYRQILGQKVEFLVSFYNNEISEKSEIFDDQFSVERPDGSNFTLKIRSTKLEDSAMYFCASSEISPGQGARGYTFGSGTRLTVV.

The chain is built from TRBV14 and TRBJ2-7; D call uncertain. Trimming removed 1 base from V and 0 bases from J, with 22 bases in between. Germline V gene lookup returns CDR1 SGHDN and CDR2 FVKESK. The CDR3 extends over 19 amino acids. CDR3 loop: CASSQGMEIRRPGSYEQYF. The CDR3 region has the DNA TGTGCCAGCAGCCAAGGTATGGAGATTCGACGTCCCGGCTCCTACGAGCAGTACTTC.

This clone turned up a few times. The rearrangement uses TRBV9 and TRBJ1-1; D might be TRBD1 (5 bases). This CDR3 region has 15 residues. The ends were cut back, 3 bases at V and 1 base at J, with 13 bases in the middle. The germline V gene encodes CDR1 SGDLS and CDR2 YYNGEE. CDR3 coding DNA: TGTGCCAGCAGCGACCCCCCAGGGCGGAACACTGAAGCTTTCTTT. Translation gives CASSDPPGRNTEAFF.

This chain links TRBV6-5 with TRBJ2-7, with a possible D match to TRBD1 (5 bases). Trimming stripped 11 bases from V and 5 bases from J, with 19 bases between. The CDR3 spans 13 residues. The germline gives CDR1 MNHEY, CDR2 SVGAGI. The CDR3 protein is CASKRGRVDEQYF. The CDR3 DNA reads TGTGCCTCCAAAAGGGGTAGGGTCGACGAGCAGTACTTC.

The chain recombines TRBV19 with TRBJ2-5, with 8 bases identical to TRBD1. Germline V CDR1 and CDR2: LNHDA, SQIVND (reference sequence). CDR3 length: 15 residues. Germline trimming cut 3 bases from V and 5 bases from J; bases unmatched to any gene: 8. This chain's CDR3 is CASSIGGAGGETQYF. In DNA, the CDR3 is TGTGCCAGTAGTATCGGGGGAGCAGGGGGCGAGACCCAGTACTTC.

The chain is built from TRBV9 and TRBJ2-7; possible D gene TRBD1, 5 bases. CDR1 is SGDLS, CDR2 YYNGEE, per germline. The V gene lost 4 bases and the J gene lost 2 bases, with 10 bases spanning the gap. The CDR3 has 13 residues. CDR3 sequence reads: CASSPQGAYEQYF. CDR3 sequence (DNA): TGTGCCAGCAGCCCCCAGGGTGCCTACGAGCAGTACTTC.

CDR3 bases: TGTGCCAGTACTACCGGGACCTCTGGGGCCAACGTCCTGACTTTC. Its translation is CASTTGTSGANVLTF. The chain joins TRBV19 to TRBJ2-6, with D tentatively TRBD1 or TRBD2 (5 bases each). The germline CDR1 and CDR2 sequences are LNHDA and SQIVND (reference sequence). CDR3 length equals 15 residues. The germline V and J ends were trimmed by 7 bases and 0 bases, with 10 bases remaining between them.

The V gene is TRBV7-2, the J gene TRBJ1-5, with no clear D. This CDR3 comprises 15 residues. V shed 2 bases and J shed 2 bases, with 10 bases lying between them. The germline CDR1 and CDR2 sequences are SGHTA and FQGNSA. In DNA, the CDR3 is TGTGCCAGCAGCTTAAAGGGCACAGGCAATCAGCCCCAGCATTTT. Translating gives CASSLKGTGNQPQHF.

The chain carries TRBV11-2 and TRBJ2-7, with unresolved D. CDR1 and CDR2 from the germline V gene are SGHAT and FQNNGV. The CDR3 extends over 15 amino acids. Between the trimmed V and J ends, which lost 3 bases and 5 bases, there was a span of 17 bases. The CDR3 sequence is CASSLVGLSWDEQYF. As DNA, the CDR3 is TGTGCCAGCAGCTTGGTCGGTCTTTCGTGGGACGAGCAGTACTTC. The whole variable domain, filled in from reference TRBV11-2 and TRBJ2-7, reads EAGVAQSPRYKIIEKRQSVAFWCNPISGHATLYWYQQILGQGPKLLIQFQNNGVVDDSQLPKDRFSAERLKGVDSTLKIQPAKLEDSAVYLCASSLVGLSWDEQYFGPGTRLTVT.

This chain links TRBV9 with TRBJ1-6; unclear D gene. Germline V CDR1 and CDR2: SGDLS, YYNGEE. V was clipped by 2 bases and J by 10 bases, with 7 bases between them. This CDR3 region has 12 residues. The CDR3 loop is CASSVGESPLHF. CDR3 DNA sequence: TGTGCCAGCAGCGTTGGGGAATCACCCCTCCACTTT.

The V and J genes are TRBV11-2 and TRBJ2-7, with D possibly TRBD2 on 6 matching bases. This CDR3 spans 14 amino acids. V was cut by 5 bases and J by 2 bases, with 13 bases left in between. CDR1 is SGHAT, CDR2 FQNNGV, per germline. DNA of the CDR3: TGTGCCAGCAGCGCAGGGACTTACCCCTACGAGCAGTACTTC. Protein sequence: CASSAGTYPYEQYF.

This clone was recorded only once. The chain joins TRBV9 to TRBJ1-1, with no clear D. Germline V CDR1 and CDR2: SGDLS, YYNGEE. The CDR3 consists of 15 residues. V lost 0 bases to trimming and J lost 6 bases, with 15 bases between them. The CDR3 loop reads CASSVAPDMVAEAFF. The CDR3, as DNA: TGTGCCAGCAGCGTAGCCCCTGACATGGTGGCTGAAGCTTTCTTT.

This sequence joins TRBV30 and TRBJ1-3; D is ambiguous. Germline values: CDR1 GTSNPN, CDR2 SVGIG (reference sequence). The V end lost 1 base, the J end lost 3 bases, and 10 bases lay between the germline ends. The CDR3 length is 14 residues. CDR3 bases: TGTGCCTGGAGTGGAGGGAGTTTTGGAAACACCATATATTTT. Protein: CAWSGGSFGNTIYF.

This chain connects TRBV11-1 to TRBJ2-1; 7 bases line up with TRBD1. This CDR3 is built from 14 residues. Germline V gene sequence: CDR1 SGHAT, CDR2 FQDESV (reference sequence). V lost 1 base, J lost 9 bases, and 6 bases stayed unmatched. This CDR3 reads CASSLGQGGREQFF. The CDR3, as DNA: TGTGCCAGCAGCTTAGGACAGGGTGGTCGTGAGCAGTTCTTC.

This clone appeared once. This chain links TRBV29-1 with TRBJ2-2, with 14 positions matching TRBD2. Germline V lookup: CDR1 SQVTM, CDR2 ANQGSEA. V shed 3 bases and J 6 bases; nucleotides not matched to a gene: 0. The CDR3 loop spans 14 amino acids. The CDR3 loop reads CSVEGLAGAGELFF. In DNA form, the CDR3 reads TGCAGCGTTGAGGGACTAGCGGGAGCCGGGGAGCTGTTTTTT.

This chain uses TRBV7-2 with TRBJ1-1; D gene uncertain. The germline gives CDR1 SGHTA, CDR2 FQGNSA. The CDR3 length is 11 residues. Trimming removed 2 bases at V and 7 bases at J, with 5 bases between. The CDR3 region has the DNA TGTGCCAGCAGCTTACGGAGTGAAGCTTTCTTT. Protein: CASSLRSEAFF.

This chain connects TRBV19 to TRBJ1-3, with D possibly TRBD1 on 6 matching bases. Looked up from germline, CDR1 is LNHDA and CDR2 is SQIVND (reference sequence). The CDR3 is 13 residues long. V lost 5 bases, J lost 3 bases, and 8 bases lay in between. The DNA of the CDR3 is TGTGCCAGTAGTGTGGACAGTGGAAACACCATATATTTT. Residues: CASSVDSGNTIYF. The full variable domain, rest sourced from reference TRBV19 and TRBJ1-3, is DGGITQSPKYLFRKEGQNVTLSCEQNLNHDAMYWYRQDPGQGLRLIYYSQIVNDFQKGDIAEGYSVSREKKESFPLTVTSAQKNPTAFYLCASSVDSGNTIYFGEGSWLTVV.

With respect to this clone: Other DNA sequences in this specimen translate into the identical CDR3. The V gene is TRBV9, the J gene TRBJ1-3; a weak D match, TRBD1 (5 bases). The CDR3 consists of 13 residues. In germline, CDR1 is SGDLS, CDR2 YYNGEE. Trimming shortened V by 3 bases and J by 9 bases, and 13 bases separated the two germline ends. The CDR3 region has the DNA TGTGCCAGCAGCGCCCCAGGGCTCGGCACCATATATTTT. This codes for CASSAPGLGTIYF.

CDR3 loop: CAISESTGRQDEQYF. The CDR3 nucleotides read TGTGCCATCAGTGAGTCGACAGGACGGCAGGACGAGCAGTACTTC. V and J are TRBV10-3 and TRBJ2-7, with a tentative D call TRBD1 (6 bases). The V gene lost 0 bases and the J gene lost 5 bases, with 14 bases spanning the gap. CDR1 and CDR2 from the germline V gene are ENHRY and SYGVKD. The CDR3 length is 15 residues.

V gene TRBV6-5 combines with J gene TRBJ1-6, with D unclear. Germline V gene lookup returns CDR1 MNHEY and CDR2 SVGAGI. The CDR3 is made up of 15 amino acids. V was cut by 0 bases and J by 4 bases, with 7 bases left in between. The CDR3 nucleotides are TGTGCCAGCAGTTACTCGACGAGTTATAATTCACCCCTCCACTTT. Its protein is CASSYSTSYNSPLHF.

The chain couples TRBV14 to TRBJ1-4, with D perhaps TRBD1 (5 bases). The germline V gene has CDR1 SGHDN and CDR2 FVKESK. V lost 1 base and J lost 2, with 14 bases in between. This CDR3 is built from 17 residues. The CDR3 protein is CASSQVRDFWTNEKLFF. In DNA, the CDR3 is TGTGCCAGCAGCCAAGTCAGGGACTTTTGGACTAATGAAAAACTGTTTTTT.

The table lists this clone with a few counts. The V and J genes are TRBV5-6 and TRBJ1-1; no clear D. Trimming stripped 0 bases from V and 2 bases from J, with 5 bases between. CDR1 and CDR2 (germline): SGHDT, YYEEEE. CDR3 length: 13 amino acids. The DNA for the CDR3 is TGTGCCAGCAGCTTGGTGAGTAACACTGAAGCTTTCTTT. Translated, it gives CASSLVSNTEAFF.

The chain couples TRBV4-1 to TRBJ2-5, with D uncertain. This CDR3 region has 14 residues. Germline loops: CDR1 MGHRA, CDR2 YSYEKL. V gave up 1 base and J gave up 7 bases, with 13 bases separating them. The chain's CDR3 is CASSQGHRRGTQYF. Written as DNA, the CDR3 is TGCGCCAGCAGCCAAGGGCACCGTAGAGGGACCCAGTACTTC.

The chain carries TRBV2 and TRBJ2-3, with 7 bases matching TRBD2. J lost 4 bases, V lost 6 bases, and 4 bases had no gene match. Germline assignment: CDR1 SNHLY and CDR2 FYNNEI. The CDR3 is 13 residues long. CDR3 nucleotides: TGTGCCAGCAGGAAACGGGGGGCAGATACGCAGTATTTT. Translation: CASRKRGADTQYF.

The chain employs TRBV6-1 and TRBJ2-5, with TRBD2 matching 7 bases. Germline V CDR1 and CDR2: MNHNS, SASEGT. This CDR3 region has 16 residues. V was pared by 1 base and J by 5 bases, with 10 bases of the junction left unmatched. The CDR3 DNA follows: TGTGCCAGCAGTGAAGTGGTCAACGCCGGGGGGGAGACCCAGTACTTC. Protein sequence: CASSEVVNAGGETQYF.

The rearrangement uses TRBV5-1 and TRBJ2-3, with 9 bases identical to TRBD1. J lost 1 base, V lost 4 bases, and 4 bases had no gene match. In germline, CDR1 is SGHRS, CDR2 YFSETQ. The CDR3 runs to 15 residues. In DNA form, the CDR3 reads TGCGCCAGCAGCCCGGACAGGGGCGGCACAGATACGCAGTATTTT. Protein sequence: CASSPDRGGTDTQYF.

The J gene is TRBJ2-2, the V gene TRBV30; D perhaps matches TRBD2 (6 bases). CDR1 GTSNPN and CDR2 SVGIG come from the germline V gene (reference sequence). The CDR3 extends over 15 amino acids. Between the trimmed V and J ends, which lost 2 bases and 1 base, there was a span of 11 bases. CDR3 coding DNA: TGTGCCTGGAGTAGGCAGGGAGGGAACACCGGGGAGCTGTTTTTT. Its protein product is CAWSRQGGNTGELFF.

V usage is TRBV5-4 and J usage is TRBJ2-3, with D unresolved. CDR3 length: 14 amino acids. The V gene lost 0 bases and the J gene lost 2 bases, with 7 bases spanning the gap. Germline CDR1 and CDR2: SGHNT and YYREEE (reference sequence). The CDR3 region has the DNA TGTGCCAGCAGCTTGGGTGCTAACACAGATACGCAGTATTTT. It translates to CASSLGANTDTQYF.

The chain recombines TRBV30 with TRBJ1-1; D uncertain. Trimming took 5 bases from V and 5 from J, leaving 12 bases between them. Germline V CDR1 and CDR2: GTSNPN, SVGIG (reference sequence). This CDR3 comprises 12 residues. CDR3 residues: CAWVPRVTEAFF. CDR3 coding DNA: TGTGCCTGGGTGCCTCGTGTTACTGAAGCTTTCTTT.